The rows below give T cell receptor beta chains drawn from one sample of a study of CD8 T cells in ankylosing spondylitis. MiXCR, run by TCRdb on the 5' RACE reads, gives a single entry per CDR3 protein. The table includes some 220,000 distinct CDR3 sequences, 7.3% detected once. Input material: blood, either unsorted or a sorted T cell fraction (not recorded which). Receptors originate from a male donor with ankylosing spondylitis. The CDR3 runs from the conserved cysteine through the conserved F or W. The D gene is left open where the match is weak. Rows may omit the clone size; those that give it use once, few, many or a size class.

many | TRBJ2-7 | TRBD1 | TRBV6-2/TRBV6-3 | CASSYSRDSSYEQYF
few | TRBJ2-2 | TRBD2 | TRBV20-1 | CSACQETRLACTGELFF
many | TRBJ2-1 | . | TRBV28 | CASSFAGGIHNEQFF
. | TRBJ2-7 | TRBD1 | TRBV6-4 | CASSSKGTENYEQYF
. | TRBJ2-3 | . | TRBV10-2 | CASSEVLNPTDTQYF
many | TRBJ1-1 | . | TRBV6-1 | CASRVRWGGRGSTEAFF
few | TRBJ1-4 | TRBD1 | TRBV10-3 | CAASEAGQNEKLFF
many | TRBJ1-1 | . | TRBV15 | CATSSRDTRNTEAFF
many | TRBJ2-2 | TRBD2 | TRBV27 | CASSFEAGGYTGELFF
many | TRBJ1-2 | . | TRBV12-3/TRBV12-4 | CASLGQGSGYTF
few | TRBJ2-3 | TRBD1 | TRBV24-1 | CATSVTGGADTQYF
. | TRBJ2-2 | TRBD1 | TRBV11-3 | CASSHHPGTGWTGELFF
. | TRBJ2-5 | . | TRBV18 | CASSGRDQETQYF
many | TRBJ1-5 | . | TRBV2 | CASSENSGYSNQPQHF
. | TRBJ1-1 | . | TRBV2 | CASSGPGSEAFF
many | TRBJ2-1 | . | TRBV5-5 | CASSLIGAYNEQFF
many | TRBJ2-4 | . | TRBV27 | CASRPLMERIKNIQYF
many | TRBJ2-3 | . | TRBV28 | CASSLAATQYF
many | TRBJ2-1 | TRBD2 | TRBV3-1 | CASSQEYRVGTSGTNEQFF
many | TRBJ2-7 | . | TRBV5-1 | CASSLKIGEQYF